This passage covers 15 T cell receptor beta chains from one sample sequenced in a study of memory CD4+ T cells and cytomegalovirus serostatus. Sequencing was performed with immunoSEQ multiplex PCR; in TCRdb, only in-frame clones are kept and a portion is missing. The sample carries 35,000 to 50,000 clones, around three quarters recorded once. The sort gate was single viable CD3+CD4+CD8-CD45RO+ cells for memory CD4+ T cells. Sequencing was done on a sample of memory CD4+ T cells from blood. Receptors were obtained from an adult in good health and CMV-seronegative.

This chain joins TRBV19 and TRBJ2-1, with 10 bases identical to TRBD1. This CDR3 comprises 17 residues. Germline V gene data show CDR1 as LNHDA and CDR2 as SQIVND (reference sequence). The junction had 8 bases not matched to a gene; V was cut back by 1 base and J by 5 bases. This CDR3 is CASSIVYGTGADNEQFF. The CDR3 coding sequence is TGTGCCAGTAGTATAGTATACGGGACAGGGGCCGACAATGAGCAGTTCTTC.

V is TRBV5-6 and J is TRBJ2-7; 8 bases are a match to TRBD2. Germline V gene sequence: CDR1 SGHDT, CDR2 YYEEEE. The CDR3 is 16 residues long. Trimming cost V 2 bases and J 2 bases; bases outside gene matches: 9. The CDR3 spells CASSLYVSGGPYEQYF. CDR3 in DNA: TGTGCCAGCAGCTTATATGTATCGGGAGGGCCCTACGAGCAGTACTTC.

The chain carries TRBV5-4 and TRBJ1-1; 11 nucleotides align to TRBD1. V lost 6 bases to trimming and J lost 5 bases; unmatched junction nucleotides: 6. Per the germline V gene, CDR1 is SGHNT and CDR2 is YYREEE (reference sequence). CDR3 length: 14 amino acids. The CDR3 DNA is TGTGCCAGCATCCCGGACAGGGGGCGGACTGAAGCTTTCTTT. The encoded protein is CASIPDRGRTEAFF. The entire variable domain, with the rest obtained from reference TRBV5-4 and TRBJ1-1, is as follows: ETGVTQSPTHLIKTRGQQVTLRCSSQSGHNTVSWYQQALGQGPQFIFQYYREEENGRGNFPPRFSGLQFPNYSSELNVNALELDDSALYLCASIPDRGRTEAFFGQGTRLTVV.

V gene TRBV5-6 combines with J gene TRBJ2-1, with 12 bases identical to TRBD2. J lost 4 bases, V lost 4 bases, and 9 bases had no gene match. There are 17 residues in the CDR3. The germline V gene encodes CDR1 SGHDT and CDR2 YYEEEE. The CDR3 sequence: CASSLWTSGIGYNEQFF. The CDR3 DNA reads TGTGCCAGCAGCCTGTGGACTAGCGGGATCGGGTACAATGAGCAGTTCTTC.

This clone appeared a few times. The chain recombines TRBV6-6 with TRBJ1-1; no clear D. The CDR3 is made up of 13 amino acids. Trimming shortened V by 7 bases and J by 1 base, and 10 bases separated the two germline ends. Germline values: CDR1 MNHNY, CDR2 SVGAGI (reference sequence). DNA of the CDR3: TGTGCCAGCATCGACTCAGGGAACACTGAAGCTTTCTTT. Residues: CASIDSGNTEAFF.

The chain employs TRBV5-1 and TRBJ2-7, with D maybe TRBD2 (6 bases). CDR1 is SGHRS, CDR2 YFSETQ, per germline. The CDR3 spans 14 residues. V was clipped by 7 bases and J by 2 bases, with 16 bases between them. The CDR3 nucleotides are TGCGCCAGCTCCGGAGGGCCCGGTGCCTACGAGCAGTACTTC. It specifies CASSGGPGAYEQYF.

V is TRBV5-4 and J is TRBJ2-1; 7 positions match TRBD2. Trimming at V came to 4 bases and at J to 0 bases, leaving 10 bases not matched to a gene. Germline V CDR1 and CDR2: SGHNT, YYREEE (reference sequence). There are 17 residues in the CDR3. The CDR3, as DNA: TGTGCCAGCAGCCGGGGGGTACAGGTGAGCTCCTACAATGAGCAGTTCTTC. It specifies CASSRGVQVSSYNEQFF.

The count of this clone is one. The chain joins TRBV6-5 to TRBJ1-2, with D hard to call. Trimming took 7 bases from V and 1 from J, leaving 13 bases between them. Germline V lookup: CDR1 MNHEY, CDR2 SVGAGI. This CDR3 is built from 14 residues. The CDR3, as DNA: TGTGCCAGCACCTCCCGGGCCTTTAACTATGGCTACACCTTC. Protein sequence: CASTSRAFNYGYTF.

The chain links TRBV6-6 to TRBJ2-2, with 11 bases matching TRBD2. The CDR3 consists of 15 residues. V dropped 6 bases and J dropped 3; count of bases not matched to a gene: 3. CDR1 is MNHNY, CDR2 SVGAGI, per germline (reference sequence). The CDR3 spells CASRGTSGYTGELFF. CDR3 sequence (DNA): TGTGCCAGCAGAGGGACTAGCGGCTACACCGGGGAGCTGTTTTTT.

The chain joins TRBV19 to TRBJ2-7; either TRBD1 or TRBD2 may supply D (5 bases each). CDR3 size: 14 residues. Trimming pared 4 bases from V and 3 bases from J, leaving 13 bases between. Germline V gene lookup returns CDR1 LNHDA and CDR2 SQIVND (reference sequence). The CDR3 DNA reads TGTGCCAGTAGTAATCGGGACGGACTCTACGAGCAGTACTTC. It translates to CASSNRDGLYEQYF.

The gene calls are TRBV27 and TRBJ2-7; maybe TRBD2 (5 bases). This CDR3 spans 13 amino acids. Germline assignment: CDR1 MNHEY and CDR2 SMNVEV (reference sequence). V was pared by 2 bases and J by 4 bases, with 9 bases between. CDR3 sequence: CASSLRPGYEQYF. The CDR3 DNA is TGTGCCAGCAGTTTAAGGCCGGGGTACGAGCAGTACTTC.

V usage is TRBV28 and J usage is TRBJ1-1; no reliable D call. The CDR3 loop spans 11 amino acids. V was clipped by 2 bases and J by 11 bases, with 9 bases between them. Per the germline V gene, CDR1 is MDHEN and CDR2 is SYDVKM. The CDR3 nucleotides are TGTGCCAGCAGTTTAGACCAGACGGCTTTCTTT. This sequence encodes CASSLDQTAFF.

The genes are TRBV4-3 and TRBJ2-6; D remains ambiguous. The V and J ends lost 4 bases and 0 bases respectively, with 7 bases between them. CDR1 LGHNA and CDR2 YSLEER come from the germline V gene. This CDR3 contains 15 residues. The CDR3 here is CASSPSNSGANVLTF. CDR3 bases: TGCGCCAGCAGCCCAAGTAACTCTGGGGCCAACGTCCTGACTTTC.

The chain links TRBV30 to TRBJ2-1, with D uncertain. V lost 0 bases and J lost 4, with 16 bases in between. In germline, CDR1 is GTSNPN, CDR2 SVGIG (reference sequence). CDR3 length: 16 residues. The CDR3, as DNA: TGTGCCTGGAGTGTACCCGCCCCCCCCTATTACAATGAGCAGTTCTTC. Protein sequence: CAWSVPAPPYYNEQFF.

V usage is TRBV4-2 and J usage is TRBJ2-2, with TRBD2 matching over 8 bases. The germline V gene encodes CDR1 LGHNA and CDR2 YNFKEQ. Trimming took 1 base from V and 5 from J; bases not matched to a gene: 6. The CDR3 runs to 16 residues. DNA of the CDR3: TGTGCCAGCAGCCAAGGGGAGCTAGCGGGTACCGGGGAGCTGTTTTTT. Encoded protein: CASSQGELAGTGELFF.